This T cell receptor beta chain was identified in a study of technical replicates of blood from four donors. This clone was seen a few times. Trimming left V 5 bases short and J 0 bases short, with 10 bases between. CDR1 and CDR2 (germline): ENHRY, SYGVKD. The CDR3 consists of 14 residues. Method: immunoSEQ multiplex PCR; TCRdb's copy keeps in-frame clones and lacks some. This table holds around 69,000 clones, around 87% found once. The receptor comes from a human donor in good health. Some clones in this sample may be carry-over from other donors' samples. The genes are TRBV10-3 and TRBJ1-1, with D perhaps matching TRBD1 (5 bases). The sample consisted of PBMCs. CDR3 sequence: CAISPGTVNTEAFF. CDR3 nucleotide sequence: TGTGCCATCAGTCCCGGGACTGTGAACACTGAAGCTTTCTTT.